These 14 T cell receptor beta chains originate from one sample sequenced in a study of OX40 agonist ivuxolimab in advanced cancers. Profiling relied on immunoSEQ multiplex PCR, and the TCRdb table lists in-frame clones only, not all of them. The table lists over 50,000 clones, 75% to 90% of them singletons. Sequenced material: CD4+ or CD8+ T cells sorted from blood, taken in a trial of the OX40 agonist ivuxolimab. The receptor source for this set is an adult with an advanced solid tumor such as melanoma, head and neck, liver or kidney cancer.

This chain joins TRBV19 and TRBJ2-2; 7 nucleotides agree with TRBD1. The CDR3 length is 16 residues. With 6 bases clipped from V and 5 bases from J, the junction kept 12 bases outside the gene matches. Germline loops: CDR1 LNHDA, CDR2 SQIVND (reference sequence). The CDR3 bases are TGTGCCAGTAGACCACAGGACAGGCGAGGTACCGGGGAGCTGTTTTTT. Its protein is CASRPQDRRGTGELFF.

V gene TRBV5-1 combines with J gene TRBJ1-2; D perhaps matches TRBD1 (6 bases). This CDR3 has 13 residues. CDR1 and CDR2 from the germline V gene are SGHRS and YFSETQ. The V end was cut by 3 bases, the J end by 8 bases, with 14 bases between. Written as DNA, the CDR3 is TGCGCCAGCAGCTCCTACAGGGAAGGGGGCTACACCTTC. Translated: CASSSYREGGYTF.

The DNA for the CDR3 is TGTGCCACCAGCAGCCTGGACGGGGCCCGAGAGACCCAGTACTTC. Its protein product is CATSSLDGARETQYF. The V call is TRBV15, the J call TRBJ2-5; either TRBD1 or TRBD2 may supply D (5 bases each). Germline CDR1 and CDR2: LNHNV and YYDKDF (reference sequence). CDR3 size: 15 residues. The ends were cut back, 3 bases at V and 4 bases at J, with 15 bases in the middle.

The chain couples TRBV7-6 to TRBJ2-3, with D unresolved. Per the germline V gene, CDR1 is SGHVS and CDR2 is FNYEAQ. V lost 0 bases to trimming and J lost 0 bases, with 7 bases between them. This CDR3 has 15 amino acids. The CDR3 DNA is TGTGCCAGCAGCTTAGCCGATGGAAGCACAGATACGCAGTATTTT. Translated, it gives CASSLADGSTDTQYF.

The gene calls are TRBV27 and TRBJ1-4; D is perhaps TRBD1 (6 bases). The CDR3 is made up of 15 amino acids. The germline gives CDR1 MNHEY, CDR2 SMNVEV (reference sequence). Trimming shortened V by 3 bases and J by 8 bases, and 16 bases separated the two germline ends. The CDR3 is CASSFLGGPGEKLFF. CDR3 bases: TGTGCCAGCAGTTTCTTGGGGGGCCCTGGGGAAAAACTGTTTTTT.

The chain recombines TRBV7-2 with TRBJ2-3; 8 nucleotides align to TRBD2. Germline assignment: CDR1 SGHTA and CDR2 FQGNSA. CDR3 length: 12 amino acids. The ends lost 7 bases at V and 5 bases at J; junction bases unmatched: 2. CDR3 in DNA: TGTGCCAGCAAGCGGGGGCAAGATACGCAGTATTTT. Encoded protein: CASKRGQDTQYF. The full variable domain, completed using reference TRBV7-2 and TRBJ2-3, is GAGVSQSPSNKVTEKGKDVELRCDPISGHTALYWYRQSLGQGLEFLIYFQGNSAPDKSGLPSDRFSAERTGGSVSTLTIQRTQQEDSAVYLCASKRGQDTQYFGPGTRLTVL.

The chain joins TRBV5-5 to TRBJ1-4; D gene unclear. V dropped 4 bases and J dropped 1 base, with 11 bases sitting between them. CDR1 SGHKS and CDR2 YYEKEE come from the germline V gene (reference sequence). The length of the CDR3 is 15 residues. The CDR3 loop reads CASSPNLQTNEKLFF. Written as DNA, the CDR3 is TGTGCCAGCAGCCCGAATCTGCAAACTAATGAAAAACTGTTTTTT. Full variable domain (remainder filled in from reference TRBV5-5 and TRBJ1-4): DAGVTQSPTHLIKTRGQQVTLRCSPISGHKSVSWYQQVLGQGPQFIFQYYEKEERGRGNFPDRFSARQFPNYSSELNVNALLLGDSALYLCASSPNLQTNEKLFFGSGTQLSVL.

The V gene is TRBV28, the J gene TRBJ1-5; D is undetermined. Germline CDR1 reads MDHEN; CDR2 reads SYDVKM. V lost 3 bases to trimming and J lost 0 bases, with 15 bases between them. The CDR3 has 17 amino acids. The CDR3, as DNA: TGTGCCAGCAGTTTGGTGTACCGGGCTTATAGCAATCAGCCCCAGCATTTT. It translates to CASSLVYRAYSNQPQHF.

This rearrangement joins TRBV25-1 to TRBJ2-7; D remains unclear. V gave up 10 bases and J gave up 0 bases, with 13 bases separating them. From germline, CDR1 is MGHDK and CDR2 SYGVNS. The CDR3 has 13 amino acids. The CDR3 DNA reads as TGTGCCACTACTGCGGATCCCTCCTACGAGCAGTACTTC. This encodes CATTADPSYEQYF.

The CDR3, as DNA: TGTGCCAGCCGGGACGTCACCTACGAGCAGTACTTC. This gives the protein CASRDVTYEQYF. The rearrangement uses TRBV6-6 and TRBJ2-7; either TRBD1 or TRBD2 may fit D (5 bases each). The CDR3 spans 12 residues. CDR1 and CDR2 (germline): MNHNY, SVGAGI (reference sequence). The V gene lost 8 bases and the J gene lost 2 bases, with 10 bases spanning the gap.

The chain employs TRBV5-1 and TRBJ2-5; the match to TRBD2 covers 7 bases. With 6 bases clipped from V and 1 base from J, the junction kept 12 bases outside the gene matches. The CDR3 is 16 residues long. The V gene's germline CDR1 is SGHRS and CDR2 YFSETQ. CDR3 loop: CASTGSGRGAQETQYF. The CDR3 region has the DNA TGCGCCAGCACTGGGTCAGGGAGGGGAGCCCAAGAGACCCAGTACTTC.

The V gene is TRBV30, the J gene TRBJ1-5; D remains ambiguous. The germline V and J ends were trimmed by 3 bases and 1 base, with 19 bases remaining between them. The CDR3 spans 17 residues. Germline-derived CDR1 and CDR2 are GTSNPN and SVGIG (reference sequence). The CDR3 spells CAWRAVGGGGSNQPQHF. DNA of the CDR3: TGTGCCTGGAGGGCCGTGGGAGGAGGAGGAAGCAATCAGCCCCAGCATTTT.

This chain joins TRBV7-3 and TRBJ2-1; TRBD2 aligns across 12 bases. This CDR3 has 19 amino acids. Germline loops: CDR1 SGHTA, CDR2 FQGTGA. J gave up 4 bases and V 3 bases, and 13 bases lay outside the gene matches. This CDR3 is CASSFPRTSGVGIYNEQFF. Written as DNA, the CDR3 is TGTGCCAGCAGCTTCCCGAGGACTAGCGGGGTGGGAATATACAATGAGCAGTTCTTC.

The CDR3 sequence: CASGSSRTEAFF. The CDR3, as DNA: TGTGCCAGCGGTTCCTCCCGCACTGAAGCTTTCTTT. This sequence joins TRBV18 and TRBJ1-1, with D uncertain. V was pared by 8 bases and J by 4 bases, with 11 bases between. The CDR3 length is 12 residues. Germline V gene data show CDR1 as KGHSH and CDR2 as LQKENI.